One and the same sample provided the 17 T cell receptor beta chains below, sequenced in a study of T cell repertoires in cytomegalovirus infection. These receptors lack a known antigen. TCRdb itself ran the reads through MiXCR, one entry per CDR3 protein. Found here are about 830,000 distinct CDR3 sequences, about 31% of them singletons; the top ten hold around an eighth. The sample consisted of cultured CD8+ T cells from PBMCs, taken from culture after CMV antigen stimulation. The receptor set was obtained from a human donor in good health (CMV status not recorded). Some clones in this sample may be carry-over from other donors' samples.

This clonotype was seen a few times. The V call is TRBV27, the J call TRBJ1-1, with TRBD1 matching over 8 bases. The J segment lost 0 bases and the V segment lost 4 bases, leaving 7 bases of the junction unmatched. The CDR3 runs to 16 residues. Germline V gene lookup returns CDR1 MNHEY and CDR2 SMNVEV (reference sequence). The CDR3 region has the DNA TGTGCCAGCAGTTGGGGGACAGGTTACATGAACACTGAAGCTTTCTTT. Translating it yields CASSWGTGYMNTEAFF.

The V and J genes are TRBV12-3 or TRBV12-4 and TRBJ1-5, with 9 bases that match TRBD1. The V gene end was trimmed by 10 bases and the J gene end by 0 bases; junction bases not matched to a gene: 10. The CDR3 runs 16 residues. The chain's CDR3 is CANSPGTGYSNQPQHF. CDR3 sequence (DNA): TGTGCCAACAGCCCCGGGACAGGGTATAGCAATCAGCCCCAGCATTTT.

This clonotype was seen a few times. This chain links TRBV7-2 with TRBJ1-1; no clear D. From germline, CDR1 is SGHTA and CDR2 FQGNSA. The CDR3 loop spans 14 amino acids. V was cut by 7 bases and J by 1 base, with 13 bases left in between. Here the CDR3 reads CASNPSGGNTEAFF. The CDR3 DNA sequence: TGTGCCAGCAATCCTTCAGGAGGGAACACTGAAGCTTTCTTT.

This sequence joins TRBV2 and TRBJ2-7; the D gene is possibly TRBD1 (6 bases). The ends were cut back, 7 bases at V and 6 bases at J, with 16 bases in the middle. The CDR3 extends over 13 amino acids. Germline V gives CDR1 SNHLY, CDR2 FYNNEI. CDR3 sequence: CASTPHRAAEQYF. In nucleotides, the CDR3 is TGTGCCAGCACCCCCCACAGGGCTGCCGAGCAGTACTTC.

As regards this clonotype: This sequence may be a read error, since a much larger clone differs from it by one base. The CDR3 does not close with the conserved phenylalanine or tryptophan, likely indicating a read error. V usage is TRBV7-2 and J usage is TRBJ2-7; D unresolved. Trimming cost V 5 bases and J 2 bases, with 10 bases left between them. Germline V gene sequence: CDR1 SGHTA, CDR2 FQGNSA. CDR3 length: 13 residues. The CDR3 is CASSPDGPYEQYS. CDR3 nucleotide sequence: TGTGCCAGCAGCCCAGACGGTCCCTACGAGCAGTACTCC.

The rearrangement links TRBV7-6 to TRBJ2-1, with D possibly called TRBD1 or TRBD2 (5 bases each). V was shortened by 1 base and J by 5 bases, with 12 bases between the two germline ends. CDR3 size: 15 residues. CDR1 and CDR2 (germline): SGHVS, FNYEAQ. CDR3 amino acids: CASSLGGVQDNEQFF. The CDR3 region has the DNA TGTGCCAGCAGCTTAGGAGGGGTGCAAGACAATGAGCAGTTCTTC.

This clonotype was observed many times. One end of the junction is discordant with germline, which a read error may explain. The chain combines TRBV7-8 with TRBJ1-3, with D uncertain. Germline V gives CDR1 SGHVS, CDR2 FQNEAQ. CDR3 length equals 12 residues. CDR3: CASSLVGSGGEF. DNA of the CDR3: TGTGCCAGCAGCTTAGTAGGGTCAGGTGGAGAATTT.

To note about this clonotype: Since no conserved phenylalanine or tryptophan closes the CDR3, a read error is the likely cause. V gene TRBV7-2 combines with J gene TRBJ2-7; D may be TRBD1 (6 bases). This CDR3 contains 15 residues. Trimming removed 4 bases at V and 2 bases at J, with 15 bases between. Germline lookup yields CDR1 SGHTA and CDR2 FQGNSA. The CDR3 bases are TGTGCCAGCAGCTCTACAGGGCTCTTACCCTACGAGCAGTACTCC. It translates to CASSSTGLLPYEQYS.

This clonotype was seen a handful of times. The chain has TRBV7-9 and TRBJ2-1; 9 bases align to TRBD2. Germline assignment: CDR1 SEHNR and CDR2 FQNEAQ (reference sequence). Germline trimming cut 5 bases from V and 7 bases from J; bases unmatched to any gene: 12. The CDR3 consists of 16 residues. CDR3 nucleotides: TGTGCCAGCAGCCCGAAAGCGGGGGGCAATGTGAATGAGCAGTTCTTC. Its protein product is CASSPKAGGNVNEQFF.

This clonotype was detected a few times. This chain joins TRBV25-1 and TRBJ2-5, with 7 positions matching TRBD1. Germline CDR1 MGHDK, CDR2 SYGVNS. With V trimmed by 1 base and J by 7 bases, 6 bases remained unmatched. The CDR3 length is 14 residues. CDR3 protein: CASSEWVTGRTQYF. The CDR3, as DNA: TGTGCCAGCAGTGAATGGGTGACAGGGCGGACCCAGTACTTC.

The chain combines TRBV29-1 with TRBJ2-1; D call uncertain. Deletions cut 3 bases from V and 0 bases from J, with 6 bases between. This CDR3 spans 13 amino acids. Germline CDR1 and CDR2: SQVTM and ANQGSEA. CDR3 nucleotides: TGCAGCGTTGAGGACCTCTCCTACAATGAGCAGTTCTTC. Encoded protein: CSVEDLSYNEQFF.

This rearrangement joins TRBV4-1 to TRBJ2-3; possible D gene TRBD2, 5 bases. From germline, CDR1 is MGHRA and CDR2 YSYEKL. CDR3 length equals 15 residues. Between the trimmed V and J ends, which lost 0 bases and 2 bases, there was a span of 9 bases. CDR3 DNA sequence: TGCGCCAGCAGCCAAGACGGGGAAGTCACAGATACGCAGTATTTT. Its translation: CASSQDGEVTDTQYF.

The chain recombines TRBV29-1 with TRBJ1-2, with D unresolved. Trimming stripped 0 bases from V and 2 bases from J, with 16 bases between. This CDR3 has 16 residues. Germline V CDR1 and CDR2: SQVTM, ANQGSEA. The CDR3 loop reads CSVEDSGGFLNYGYTF. The CDR3 DNA sequence: TGCAGCGTTGAAGATAGCGGTGGGTTTCTCAACTATGGCTACACCTTC.

V is TRBV4-1 and J is TRBJ2-1, with a weak D call TRBD2 (6 bases). This CDR3 has 15 amino acids. Deletions cut 0 bases from V and 4 bases from J, with 10 bases between. CDR1 MGHRA and CDR2 YSYEKL come from the germline V gene. CDR3: CASSQEGGWYNEQFF. CDR3 DNA sequence: TGCGCCAGCAGCCAAGAGGGGGGTTGGTACAATGAGCAGTTCTTC.

This chain uses TRBV6-2 or TRBV6-3 with TRBJ2-1, with D perhaps TRBD2 (6 bases). Germline CDR1 and CDR2: MNHEY and SVGEGT. This CDR3 comprises 14 residues. V lost 8 bases and J 8 bases, leaving 19 bases between the germline ends. The CDR3 nucleotides read TGTGCCAGCGGGGCTTTGCCGGGGAGGTATGAGCAGTTCTTC. Amino acids: CASGALPGRYEQFF.

This clonotype was detected many times. The chain joins TRBV7-2 to TRBJ2-1, with D perhaps matching TRBD1 (5 bases). Trimming removed 5 bases from V and 5 bases from J, with 10 bases in between. CDR3 length: 13 amino acids. Germline CDR1 reads SGHTA; CDR2 reads FQGNSA. In DNA, the CDR3 is TGTGCCAGCAGCCTCAGGGTGGACAATGAGCAGTTCTTC. Translated: CASSLRVDNEQFF.

This chain joins TRBV4-1 and TRBJ2-2; tentative D call: TRBD1 (5 bases). V gave up 4 bases and J gave up 7 bases, with 10 bases separating them. The germline CDR1 and CDR2 sequences are MGHRA and YSYEKL. There are 13 residues in the CDR3. In DNA, the CDR3 is TGCGCCAGCAGCCGAGAAGGGGTCGGGGAGCTGTTTTTT. Protein sequence: CASSREGVGELFF.